This TCR beta chain derives from a study of shared clonotypes between healthy human individuals. Germline V CDR1 and CDR2: SGHDT, YYEEEE. The V and J ends lost 3 bases and 2 bases respectively, with 15 bases between them. The CDR3 has 15 amino acids. Naive-designated CD8 cells lacked CD45RO, were positively enriched for CCR7, and omitted terminally differentiated effector memory CD45RA+ cells. The protocol was immunoSEQ multiplex PCR, while the TCRdb copy is restricted to in-frame clones and leaves out a portion. This sample has about 2.2 million clones, with about 93% found just once. This chain joins TRBV5-6 and TRBJ2-7; no definite D call. Input material: naive CD8+ T cells from PBMCs. The receptor comes from a man younger than 35 in good health. Some clones in this sample may be carry-over from other donors' samples. CDR3 sequence reads: CASSSYSSMTYEQYF. The CDR3 DNA reads as TGTGCCAGCAGCTCGTATAGCTCTATGACCTACGAGCAGTACTTC.